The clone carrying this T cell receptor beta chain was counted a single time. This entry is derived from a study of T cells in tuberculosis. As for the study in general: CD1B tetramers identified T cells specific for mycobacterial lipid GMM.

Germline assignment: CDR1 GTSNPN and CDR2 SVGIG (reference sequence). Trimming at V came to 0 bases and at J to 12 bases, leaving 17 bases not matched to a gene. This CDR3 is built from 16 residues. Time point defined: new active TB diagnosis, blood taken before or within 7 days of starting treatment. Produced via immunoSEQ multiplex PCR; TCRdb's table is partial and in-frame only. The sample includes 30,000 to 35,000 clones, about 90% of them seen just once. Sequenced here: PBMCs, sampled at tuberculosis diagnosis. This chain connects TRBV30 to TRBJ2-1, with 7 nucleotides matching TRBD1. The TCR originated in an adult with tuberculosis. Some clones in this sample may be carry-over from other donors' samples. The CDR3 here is CAWSVEGAIERRRQFF. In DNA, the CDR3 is TGTGCCTGGAGTGTAGAGGGGGCTATCGAGCGCCGTAGGCAGTTCTTC.